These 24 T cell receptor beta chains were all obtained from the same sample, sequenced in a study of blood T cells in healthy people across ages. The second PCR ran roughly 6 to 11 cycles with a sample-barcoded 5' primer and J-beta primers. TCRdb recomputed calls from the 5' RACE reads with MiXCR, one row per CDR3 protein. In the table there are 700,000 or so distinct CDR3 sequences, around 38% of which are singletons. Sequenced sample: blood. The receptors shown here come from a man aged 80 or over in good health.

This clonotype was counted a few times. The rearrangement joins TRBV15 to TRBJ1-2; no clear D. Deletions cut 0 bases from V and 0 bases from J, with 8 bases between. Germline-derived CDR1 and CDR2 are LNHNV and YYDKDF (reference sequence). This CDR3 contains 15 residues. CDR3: CATSRDPDANYGYTF. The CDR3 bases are TGTGCCACCAGCAGAGATCCCGACGCTAACTATGGCTACACCTTC.

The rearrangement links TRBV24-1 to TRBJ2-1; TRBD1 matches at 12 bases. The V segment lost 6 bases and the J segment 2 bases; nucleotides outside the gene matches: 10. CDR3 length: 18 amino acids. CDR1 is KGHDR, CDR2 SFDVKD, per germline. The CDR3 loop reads CATSPGQGANFAYNEQFF. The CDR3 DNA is TGTGCCACCAGTCCGGGACAGGGGGCGAATTTCGCCTACAATGAGCAGTTCTTC.

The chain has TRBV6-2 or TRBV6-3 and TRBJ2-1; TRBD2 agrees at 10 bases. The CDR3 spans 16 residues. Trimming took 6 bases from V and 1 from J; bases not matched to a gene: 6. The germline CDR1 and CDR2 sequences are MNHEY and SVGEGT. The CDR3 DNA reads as TGTGCCAGCAGGCAGACTAGCGGGCAATCCTACAATGAGCAGTTCTTC. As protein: CASRQTSGQSYNEQFF.

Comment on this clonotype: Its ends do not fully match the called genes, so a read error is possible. The CDR3: CAGSVERAQKTQYF. The CDR3 coding sequence is TGTGCCGGCAGCGTAGAGAGGGCGCAGAAGACCCAGTACTTC. The gene calls are TRBV7-2 and TRBJ2-5; possibly TRBD2 for D (5 bases). The V gene's germline CDR1 is SGHTA and CDR2 FQGNSA. This CDR3 is 14 amino acids long.

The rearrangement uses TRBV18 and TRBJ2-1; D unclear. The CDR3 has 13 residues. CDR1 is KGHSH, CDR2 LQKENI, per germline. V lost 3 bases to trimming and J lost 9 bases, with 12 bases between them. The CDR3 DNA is TGTGCCAGCTCACCGAAAGACCAGACTGAGCAGTTCTTC. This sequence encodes CASSPKDQTEQFF.

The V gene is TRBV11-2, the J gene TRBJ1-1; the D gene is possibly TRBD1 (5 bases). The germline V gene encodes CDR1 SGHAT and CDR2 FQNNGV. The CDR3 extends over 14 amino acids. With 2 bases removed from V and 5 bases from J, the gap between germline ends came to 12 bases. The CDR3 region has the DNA TGTGCCAGCAGCTTAAGGGGTGGGGCTACTGAAGCTTTCTTT. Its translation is CASSLRGGATEAFF.

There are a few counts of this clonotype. This CDR3 is CASSPSAGFGNTIYF. In nucleotides, the CDR3 is TGCGCCAGCAGCCCCTCGGCAGGGTTCGGAAACACCATATATTTT. The chain links TRBV5-1 to TRBJ1-3; D is perhaps TRBD1 (5 bases). This CDR3 has 15 residues. Germline V gene data show CDR1 as SGHRS and CDR2 as YFSETQ. Trimming cost V 4 bases and J 4 bases, with 15 bases left between them.

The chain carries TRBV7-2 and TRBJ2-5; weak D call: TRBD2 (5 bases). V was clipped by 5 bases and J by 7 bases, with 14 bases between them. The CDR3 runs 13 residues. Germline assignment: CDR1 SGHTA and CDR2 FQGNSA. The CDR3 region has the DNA TGTGCCAGCAGCCTAGAACCGAGGGTGACCCAGTACTTC. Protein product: CASSLEPRVTQYF.

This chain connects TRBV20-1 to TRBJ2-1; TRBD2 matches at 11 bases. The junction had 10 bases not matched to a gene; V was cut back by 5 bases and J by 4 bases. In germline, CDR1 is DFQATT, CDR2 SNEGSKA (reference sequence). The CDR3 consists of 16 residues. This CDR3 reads CSARRSLAGGYNEQFF. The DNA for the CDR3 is TGCAGTGCTCGAAGGAGTCTAGCGGGGGGATACAATGAGCAGTTCTTC.

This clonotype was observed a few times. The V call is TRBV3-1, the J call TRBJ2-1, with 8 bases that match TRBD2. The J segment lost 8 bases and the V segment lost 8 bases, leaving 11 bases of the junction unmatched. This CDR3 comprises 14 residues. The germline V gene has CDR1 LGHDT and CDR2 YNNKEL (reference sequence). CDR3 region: CASVGLAAGDEQFF. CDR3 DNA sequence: TGTGCCAGCGTCGGACTAGCTGCGGGGGATGAGCAGTTCTTC.

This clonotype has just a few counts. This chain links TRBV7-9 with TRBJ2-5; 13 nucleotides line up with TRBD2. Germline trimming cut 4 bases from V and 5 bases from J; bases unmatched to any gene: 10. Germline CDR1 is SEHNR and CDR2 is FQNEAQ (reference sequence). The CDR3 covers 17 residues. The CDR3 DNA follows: TGTGCCAGCAGCTCACCCAGTCTGACTAGCGGGGGGGAGACCCAGTACTTC. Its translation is CASSSPSLTSGGETQYF.

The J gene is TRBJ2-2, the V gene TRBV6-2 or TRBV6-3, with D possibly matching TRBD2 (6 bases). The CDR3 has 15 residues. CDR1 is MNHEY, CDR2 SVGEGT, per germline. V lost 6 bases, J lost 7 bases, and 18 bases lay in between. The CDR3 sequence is CASRSSRGGGGELFF. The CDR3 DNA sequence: TGTGCCAGCAGATCCTCGAGGGGAGGCGGCGGGGAGCTGTTTTTT.

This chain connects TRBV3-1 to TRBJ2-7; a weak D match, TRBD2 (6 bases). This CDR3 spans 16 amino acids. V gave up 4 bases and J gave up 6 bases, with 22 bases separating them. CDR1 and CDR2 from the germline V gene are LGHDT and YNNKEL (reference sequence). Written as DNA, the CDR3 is TGTGCCAGCAGCCTCTGGTTGAGCAGGAGGGCCACCGAGCAGTACTTC. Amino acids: CASSLWLSRRATEQYF.

The CDR3 here is CASSKRAGQGTDTQYF. The CDR3 region has the DNA TGTGCCAGCAGCAAAAGGGCGGGACAGGGTACAGATACGCAGTATTTT. V usage is TRBV7-2 and J usage is TRBJ2-3; 9 bases fit TRBD1. With 5 bases clipped from V and 3 bases from J, the junction kept 9 bases outside the gene matches. Germline loops: CDR1 SGHTA, CDR2 FQGNSA. The CDR3 totals 16 residues.

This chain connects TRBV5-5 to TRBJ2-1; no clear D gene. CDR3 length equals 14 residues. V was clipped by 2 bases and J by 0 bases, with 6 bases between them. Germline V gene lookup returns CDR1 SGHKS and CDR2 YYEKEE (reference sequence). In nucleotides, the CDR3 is TGTGCCAGCAGCTTCCAGAGCTCCTACAATGAGCAGTTCTTC. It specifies CASSFQSSYNEQFF.

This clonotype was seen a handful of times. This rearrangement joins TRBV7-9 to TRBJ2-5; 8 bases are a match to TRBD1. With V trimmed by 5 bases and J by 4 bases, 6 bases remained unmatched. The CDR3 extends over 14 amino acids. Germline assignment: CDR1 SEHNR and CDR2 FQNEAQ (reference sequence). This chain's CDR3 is CASSPGGMGETQYF. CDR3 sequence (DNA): TGTGCCAGCAGCCCAGGGGGCATGGGAGAGACCCAGTACTTC.

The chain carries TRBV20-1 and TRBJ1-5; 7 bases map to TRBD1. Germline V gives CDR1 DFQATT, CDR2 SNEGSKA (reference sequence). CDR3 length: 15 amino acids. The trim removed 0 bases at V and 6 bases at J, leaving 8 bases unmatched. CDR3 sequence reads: CSARESGGNSQPQHF. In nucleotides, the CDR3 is TGCAGTGCTAGAGAATCAGGGGGGAATTCTCAGCCCCAGCATTTT.

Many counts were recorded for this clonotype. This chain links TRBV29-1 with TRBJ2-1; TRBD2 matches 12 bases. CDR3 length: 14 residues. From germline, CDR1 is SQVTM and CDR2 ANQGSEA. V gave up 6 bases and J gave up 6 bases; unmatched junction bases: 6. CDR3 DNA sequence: TGCAGCGTGGCGCTAGCGGGAGGGCCCAATGAGCAGTTCTTC. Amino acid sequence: CSVALAGGPNEQFF.

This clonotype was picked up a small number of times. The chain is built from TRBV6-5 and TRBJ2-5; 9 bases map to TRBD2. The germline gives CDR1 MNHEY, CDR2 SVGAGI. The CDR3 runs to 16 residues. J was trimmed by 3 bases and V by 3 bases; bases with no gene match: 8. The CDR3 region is CASSYLAGGLKETQYF. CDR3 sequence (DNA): TGTGCCAGCAGTTATTTGGCGGGGGGGCTGAAAGAGACCCAGTACTTC.

CDR3 DNA sequence: TGTGCCAGCAGCCAAGGTACTCTAGCGGGAAGAGATACGCAGTATTTT. Protein sequence: CASSQGTLAGRDTQYF. The rearrangement links TRBV3-1 to TRBJ2-3, with 9 bases that match TRBD2. V trimming: 1 base; J trimming: 5 bases; junction bases outside the gene matches: 7. Per germline, CDR1 LGHDT and CDR2 YNNKEL (reference sequence). The CDR3 is 16 residues long.

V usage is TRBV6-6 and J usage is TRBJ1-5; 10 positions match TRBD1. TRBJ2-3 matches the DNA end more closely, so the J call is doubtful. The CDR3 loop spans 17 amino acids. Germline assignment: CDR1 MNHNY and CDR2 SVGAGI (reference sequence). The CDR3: CASSSGTGELSNQPQYF. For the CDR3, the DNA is TGTGCCAGCAGTTCCGGGACAGGGGAACTTAGCAATCAGCCCCAGTATTTT.

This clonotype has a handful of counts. The CDR3 DNA is TGTGCCAGCACCGGGATTGCACAAGAGACCCAGTACTTC. This translates into CASTGIAQETQYF. The V gene is TRBV12-3 or TRBV12-4, the J gene TRBJ2-5, with a possible D match to TRBD2 (5 bases). The CDR3 spans 13 residues. Trimming pared 7 bases from V and 2 bases from J, leaving 11 bases between.

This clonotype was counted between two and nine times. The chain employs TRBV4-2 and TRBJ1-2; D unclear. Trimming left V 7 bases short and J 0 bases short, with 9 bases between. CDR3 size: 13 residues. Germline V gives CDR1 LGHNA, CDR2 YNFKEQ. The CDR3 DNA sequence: TGTGCCAGCACCATGAGAGCTAACTATGGCTACACCTTC. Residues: CASTMRANYGYTF.

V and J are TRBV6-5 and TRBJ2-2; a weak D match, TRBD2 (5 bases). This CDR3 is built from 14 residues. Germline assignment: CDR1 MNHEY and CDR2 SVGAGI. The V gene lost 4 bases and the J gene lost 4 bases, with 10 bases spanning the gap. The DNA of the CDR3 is TGTGCCAGCAGTTCCACTAGTTTCACCGGGGAGCTGTTTTTT. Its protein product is CASSSTSFTGELFF.